This T cell receptor (beta chain) came from a study of vaccination and CD4 T cells after COVID-19. Treatment given: approximately 10-day PBMC culture with coronavirus spike peptide pools or control peptides (ViraFEST assay). Cultured CD4+ T-cell DNA underwent Oncomine TCR Beta short-read sequencing. MiXCR, applied by TCRdb to the PCR reads, yields one record per CDR3 protein. This table has under 20,000 distinct CDR3 sequences, 52% appearing once. CDR1 is SGHTA and CDR2 is FQGNSA in the germline V gene. Trimming removed 4 bases from V and 5 bases from J, with 3 bases in between. The CDR3 totals 11 residues. Details on this clonotype: Its antigen is unknown.

This clonotype was obtained from a human donor who had recovered from COVID-19. The rearrangement joins TRBV7-2 to TRBJ2-1, with no clear D. The material sequenced was CD4+ T cells from blood, cultured in vitro. The DNA for the CDR3 is TGTGCCAGCAGCTCGAACAATGAGCAGTTCTTC. Translated: CASSSNNEQFF.